This TCR beta chain emerged from a study of T cell responses to AZD1222 COVID-19 vaccine (dated by TCRdb to 2020 to 2023). Study-wide context: AZD1222 recipients whose second dose came at about 4 weeks and those whose second dose came at about 12 weeks were combined into one group, since spike-specific TCR depth and breadth did not differ between the two schedules. TCR sequencing was performed for some 250 trial participants, of whom around 210 were given two doses of AZD1222 and around 25 were given two doses of MenACWY control vaccine. Trial participants were enrolled by age into subgroups of 18-55, 56-69 and 70-plus years, and about 150, 27 and 61 TCR-sequenced participants, respectively, were included in these subgroups. Overall study results and their limits: Reportedly, close to half of the unique spike-specific TCRs recognized epitopes lying outside the regions that are mutated in the B.1.351 and B.1.1.7 variants. After two AZD1222 doses, spike-specific TCR breadth and depth were significantly higher than at day 0 and than in MenACWY recipients. Conclusions about previously exposed vaccinees are limited because only six or seven AZD1222 recipients were SARS-CoV-2 seropositive at baseline. Participants were mostly white British and included more females than males, and it was suggested by the authors that clonal diversity may have been underestimated. Because no day 14 peak-response samples were available, the repertoires could be characterized only after the peak T cell response. In the small 56-69-year group, the increase in depth fell short of significance, most likely because of low power. CD4 TCRs associated with the vaccine covered the entire spike protein, and the dominant responses were in regions 160-218 and 743-854.

The CDR3 numbers 16 residues from cysteine through phenylalanine. Only CDR3 DNA remains: 48 bases, in frame from the first base. Taken from the germline V gene (reference sequence), the CDR1 and CDR2 loops are MNHEY and SMNVEV. V was cut back by 5 bases and J by 0 bases, leaving a gap of 11 bases between them. In the case of this clone: Its antigen remains undetermined. No clone much larger than this one lies a single base away; base qualities are absent.

The label giving this sample's time point can be read as: baseline before first vaccination. Samples from vaccinated people were obtained from the UK trials COV001 and COV002, which included a single-blind randomized controlled phase 2/3 trial of AZD1222 (ChAdOx1 nCoV-19) in healthy adults. For TCRbeta chain sequencing, PBMC samples were collected from trial participants at day 0 and at day 28 after the second dose. The CDR3 regions of human TCRbeta chains were analyzed by immunosequencing. The authors' pipeline ran thus. TCRs in the repertoires were compared against a reference library of SARS-CoV-2-specific TCRs that had been generated with the MIRA antigen-specificity platform. Breadth meant the fraction of unique TCRs that were SARS-CoV-2-associated, whereas depth meant the fraction of total T cells that were SARS-CoV-2-associated. Each spike-specific TCR was assigned to its reactive spike region and to a CD4 or CD8 class using the MIRA data. Log10-transformed breadth and depth values were compared by one-way ANOVA with Sidak's multiple comparisons tests. The source is immuneACCESS, and TCRdb retained only in-frame sequences with V and J called. Part of the clones is not carried over; for the studies checked, unresolved V genes explain less than half of this, and the remainder is unexplained. V and J calls and clone size are as listed in that table; D and trimming were resolved from the DNA. This sample is represented by over 100,000 clones; 90% of them were singletons. The ten largest clones take up less than 9% of the sample.

This clonotype originated in an adult in good health. The receptor chain draws on TRBV27 and TRBJ1-6; the D gene cannot be named for sure. Sample: peripheral blood, taken on day 0 of AZD1222 vaccination. The CDR3 protein sequence reads: CASSPRSSSYNSPLHF. The bases read TGTGCCAGCAGTCCCCGGAGCAGCTCCTATAATTCACCCCTCCACTTT.